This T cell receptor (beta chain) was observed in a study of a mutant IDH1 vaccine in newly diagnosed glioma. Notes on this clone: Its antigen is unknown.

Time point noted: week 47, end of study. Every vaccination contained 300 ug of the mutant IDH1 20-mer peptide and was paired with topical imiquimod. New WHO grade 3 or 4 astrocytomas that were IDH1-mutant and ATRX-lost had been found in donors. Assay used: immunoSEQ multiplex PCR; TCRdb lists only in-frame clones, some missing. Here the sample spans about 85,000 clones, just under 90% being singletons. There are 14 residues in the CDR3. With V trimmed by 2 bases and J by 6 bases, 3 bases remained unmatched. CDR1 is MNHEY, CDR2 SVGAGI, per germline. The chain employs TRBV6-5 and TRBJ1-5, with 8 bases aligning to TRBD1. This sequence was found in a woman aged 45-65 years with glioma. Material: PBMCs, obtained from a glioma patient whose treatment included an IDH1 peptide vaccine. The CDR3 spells CASSYGQGIQPQHF. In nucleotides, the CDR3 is TGTGCCAGCAGTTACGGACAGGGAATTCAGCCCCAGCATTTT.